These 30 T cell receptor beta chains were all obtained from the same sample, sequenced in a study of blood T cell repertoires in COVID-19. Clones were sequenced by immunoSEQ multiplex PCR, and TCRdb holds only the in-frame ones, with some missing. The table includes over 200,000 clones, nearly 90% detected once. Material: PBMCs or T cells enriched from blood (not recorded which). The receptors stem from a man younger than 45 who had been exposed to COVID-19.

This clone was counted only a few times. The chain is built from TRBV11-1 and TRBJ1-6; 10 nucleotides line up with TRBD1. Germline CDR1 is SGHAT and CDR2 is FQDESV (reference sequence). V was pared by 6 bases and J by 7 bases, with 9 bases of the junction left unmatched. This CDR3 has 16 amino acids. Here the CDR3 DNA reads TGTGCCAGCAGTTTATTTTCGGGACAGGGGAATTCACCCCTCCACTTT. It is translated as CASSLFSGQGNSPLHF.

This clone has a single count. The rearrangement uses TRBV19 and TRBJ2-7; possibly TRBD1 for D (5 bases). The CDR3 runs to 13 residues. Germline V lookup: CDR1 LNHDA, CDR2 SQIVND (reference sequence). The V end was cut by 3 bases, the J end by 2 bases, with 8 bases between. The CDR3 sequence is CASSIRVTYEQYF. For the CDR3, the DNA is TGTGCCAGTAGTATCAGGGTAACCTACGAGCAGTACTTC.

The chain is built from TRBV19 and TRBJ1-2; 8 nucleotides agree with TRBD1. V trimming: 1 base; J trimming: 8 bases; junction bases outside the gene matches: 9. The V gene's germline CDR1 is LNHDA and CDR2 SQIVND (reference sequence). The length of the CDR3 is 15 residues. The CDR3 protein is CASSIATGVNDGYTF. The CDR3 bases are TGTGCCAGTAGTATAGCGACAGGGGTCAATGACGGCTACACCTTC.

This chain connects TRBV4-2 to TRBJ1-2, with 7 bases identical to TRBD1. CDR3 length: 14 residues. The J segment lost 5 bases and the V segment lost 0 bases, leaving 3 bases of the junction unmatched. Germline loops: CDR1 LGHNA, CDR2 YNFKEQ. CDR3 sequence: CASSQETGRYGYTF. The CDR3 region has the DNA TGTGCCAGCAGCCAAGAGACAGGGAGGTATGGCTACACCTTC.

DNA for the CDR3: TGTGCCAGCAGCTCCATTGGGGCCGAAGCTTTCTTT. This codes for CASSSIGAEAFF. The chain uses TRBV5-5 and TRBJ1-1; tentative D call: TRBD1 (5 bases). V lost 3 bases to trimming and J lost 8 bases, with 11 bases between them. The CDR3 loop spans 12 amino acids. The germline CDR1 and CDR2 sequences are SGHKS and YYEKEE (reference sequence). Supplemented by reference TRBV5-5 and TRBJ1-1, the full variable domain reads DAGVTQSPTHLIKTRGQQVTLRCSPISGHKSVSWYQQVLGQGPQFIFQYYEKEERGRGNFPDRFSARQFPNYSSELNVNALLLGDSALYLCASSSIGAEAFFGQGTRLTVV.

Only one count was recorded for this clone. This chain uses TRBV4-1 with TRBJ2-3, with TRBD2 matching 9 bases. Losses at the gene ends were 0 bases for V and 0 bases for J; bases not matched to a gene: 4. CDR1 and CDR2 from the germline V gene are MGHRA and YSYEKL. The CDR3 runs to 17 residues. CDR3 loop: CASSQELSGGSTDTQYF. The CDR3, as DNA: TGCGCCAGCAGCCAAGAGCTTAGCGGGGGTAGCACAGATACGCAGTATTTT.

CDR3 sequence reads: CASSFPGWTEQYF. CDR3 sequence (DNA): TGTGCCAGCAGCTTCCCAGGCTGGACAGAGCAGTATTTT. The rearrangement links TRBV7-2 to TRBJ2-3; tentatively, D is TRBD1 (6 bases). Germline V CDR1 and CDR2: SGHTA, FQGNSA. The CDR3 spans 13 residues. V lost 3 bases and J lost 11, with 15 bases in between.

This clone was seen just once. The chain is built from TRBV11-2 and TRBJ2-1; D unclear. This CDR3 contains 15 residues. Germline-derived CDR1 and CDR2 are SGHAT and FQNNGV. V was trimmed by 1 base and J by 4 bases, leaving 11 bases between them. CDR3 loop: CASSLVTGRYNEQFF. CDR3 DNA: TGTGCCAGCAGCTTAGTTACCGGTCGGTACAATGAGCAGTTCTTC.

The chain employs TRBV2 and TRBJ2-1; no clear D gene. Trimming left V 6 bases short and J 5 bases short, with 5 bases between. Germline lookup yields CDR1 SNHLY and CDR2 FYNNEI. The CDR3 is made up of 11 amino acids. The CDR3 DNA follows: TGTGCCAGCAGCTACGACAATGAGCAGTTCTTC. It is translated as CASSYDNEQFF. Filled out from reference TRBV2 and TRBJ2-1, the complete variable domain reads EPEVTQTPSHQVTQMGQEVILRCVPISNHLYFYWYRQILGQKVEFLVSFYNNEISEKSEIFDDQFSVERPDGSNFTLKIRSTKLEDSAMYFCASSYDNEQFFGPGTRLTVL.

This clone was counted between two and nine times. The rearrangement links TRBV7-7 to TRBJ2-2; 7 bases fit TRBD1. The CDR3 consists of 18 residues. Germline V gives CDR1 SSHAT, CDR2 FNYEAQ (reference sequence). Trimming at V came to 2 bases and at J to 1 base, leaving 10 bases not matched to a gene. Here the CDR3 DNA reads TGTGCCAGCAGCTTATTAGGCCACAGGGGCGAGAACACCGGGGAGCTGTTTTTT. It encodes CASSLLGHRGENTGELFF. Complete variable domain (other parts from reference TRBV7-7 and TRBJ2-2): GAGVSQSPRYKVTKRGQDVTLRCDPISSHATLYWYQQALGQGPEFLTYFNYEAQPDKSGLPSDRFSAERPEGSISTLTIQRTEQRDSAMYRCASSLLGHRGENTGELFFGEGSRLTVL.

This chain links TRBV27 with TRBJ1-1, with 11 nucleotides matching TRBD1. V lost 5 bases to trimming and J lost 2 bases; unmatched junction nucleotides: 10. The germline V gene has CDR1 MNHEY and CDR2 SMNVEV (reference sequence). This CDR3 comprises 17 residues. The CDR3, as DNA: TGTGCCAGCAGTCCCACCGGGACAGGGGGGGCTAACACTGAAGCTTTCTTT. The encoded protein is CASSPTGTGGANTEAFF.

The genes are TRBV6-2 or TRBV6-3 and TRBJ2-2; D is ambiguous. The CDR3 loop spans 13 amino acids. Germline CDR1 MNHEY, CDR2 SVGEGT. Trimming pared 5 bases from V and 4 bases from J, leaving 8 bases between. In DNA, the CDR3 is TGTGCCAGCAGTGAGCTCGGCACCGGGGAGCTGTTTTTT. Its protein product is CASSELGTGELFF.

In the case of this clone: A read error may produce the germline difference seen at one junction end. The chain employs TRBV12-3 or TRBV12-4 and TRBJ2-3; TRBD2 might be the D (6 bases). CDR3 length: 11 amino acids. This chain's CDR3 is CASRVGGAVLF. DNA for the CDR3: TGTGCCAGCAGGGTTGGCGGGGCAGTACTTTTT.

Details on this clone: Other DNA sequences in this specimen translate into the identical CDR3. The CDR3 DNA reads TGTGCCAGCAGCTTGAGACAGGGCTACGAGCAGTACTTC. Translation: CASSLRQGYEQYF. The chain recombines TRBV5-4 with TRBJ2-7; 7 positions agree with TRBD1. In germline, CDR1 is SGHNT, CDR2 YYREEE (reference sequence). The CDR3 runs 13 residues. V dropped 1 base and J dropped 3; count of bases not matched to a gene: 1.

V is TRBV27 and J is TRBJ2-1, with D possibly being TRBD1 (5 bases). The length of the CDR3 is 15 residues. With 3 bases removed from V and 1 base from J, the gap between germline ends came to 10 bases. Germline V gives CDR1 MNHEY, CDR2 SMNVEV (reference sequence). The CDR3 region is CASSFQGNSYNEQFF. In DNA form, the CDR3 reads TGTGCCAGCAGTTTCCAGGGAAATTCCTACAATGAGCAGTTCTTC.

The genes are TRBV9 and TRBJ2-7, with TRBD1 as a possible D gene (5 bases). Trimming cost V 0 bases and J 5 bases, with 12 bases left between them. The CDR3 is 14 amino acids. The germline gives CDR1 SGDLS, CDR2 YYNGEE. The CDR3 reads CASSVALGADEQYF. The CDR3 nucleotides read TGTGCCAGCAGCGTAGCTTTAGGGGCGGACGAGCAGTACTTC.

The CDR3 spells CASRQPGGHEQYF. The CDR3 bases are TGTGCCAGCAGGCAACCCGGGGGGCACGAGCAGTACTTC. The chain carries TRBV3-1 (or the pseudogene TRBV3-2) and TRBJ2-7, with D perhaps matching TRBD2 (7 bases). Trimming left V 6 bases short and J 5 bases short, with 14 bases between. The CDR3 totals 13 residues. From germline, CDR1 is LGHDT and CDR2 YNNKEL (reference sequence).

The chain couples TRBV3-1 (or the pseudogene TRBV3-2) to TRBJ2-1, with 8 bases lining up with TRBD2. Germline V gene data show CDR1 as LGHDT and CDR2 as YNNKEL (reference sequence). Losses at the gene ends were 2 bases for V and 7 bases for J; bases not matched to a gene: 7. This CDR3 is 15 amino acids long. In DNA form, the CDR3 reads TGTGCCAGCAGCCAAATGTCCGCTAGCGGGAATGAGCAGTTCTTC. This sequence encodes CASSQMSASGNEQFF.

This chain uses TRBV6-2 or TRBV6-3 with TRBJ1-3, with D perhaps matching TRBD1 (6 bases). The ends were cut back, 5 bases at V and 1 base at J, with 12 bases in the middle. The CDR3 consists of 15 residues. Germline CDR1 and CDR2: MNHEY and SVGEGT. The CDR3 spells CASSRQAYSGNTIYF. The CDR3 region has the DNA TGTGCCAGCAGTCGACAGGCCTATTCTGGAAACACCATATATTTT.

The CDR3 nucleotides read TGTGCCTGGAGTGTCGCCCGGGAGGCTTTCTTT. It translates to CAWSVAREAFF. V usage is TRBV30 and J usage is TRBJ1-1; D is undetermined. Trimming left V 0 bases short and J 11 bases short, with 10 bases between. The germline V gene encodes CDR1 GTSNPN and CDR2 SVGIG (reference sequence). The CDR3 contains 11 residues.

The V and J genes are TRBV7-9 and TRBJ2-1, with 10 bases fitting TRBD2. Germline V gene lookup returns CDR1 SEHNR and CDR2 FQNEAQ (reference sequence). Trimming at V came to 3 bases and at J to 0 bases, leaving 2 bases not matched to a gene. The CDR3 has 16 amino acids. CDR3 DNA sequence: TGTGCCAGCAGCTTTATAGCGGGGGGCTCCTACAATGAGCAGTTCTTC. Protein sequence: CASSFIAGGSYNEQFF.

The chain joins TRBV12-3 or TRBV12-4 to TRBJ1-3; no clear D. The CDR3 runs 12 residues. V shed 5 bases and J shed 4 bases, with 6 bases lying between them. The CDR3 DNA reads as TGTGCCAGCAGTCTGTCGGGAAACACCATATATTTT. Translating it yields CASSLSGNTIYF.

The CDR3 spells CASSFRLGCGYTF. The CDR3 nucleotides read TGTGCCAGCAGCTTCCGACTAGGCTGCGGCTACACCTTC. J is TRBJ1-2 and V is TRBV12-1. TRBV12-1 is a pseudogene locus. CDR3 length: 13 residues.

This sequence joins TRBV27 and TRBJ1-6; TRBD1 matches 7 bases. The CDR3 loop spans 14 amino acids. The V and J ends lost 1 base and 9 bases, in that order; junction bases with no gene match: 3. CDR1 and CDR2 (germline): MNHEY, SMNVEV (reference sequence). The chain's CDR3 is CASSLFRTGSPLHF. The CDR3 nucleotides read TGTGCCAGCAGTTTATTCAGGACAGGTTCACCCCTCCACTTT.

The J gene is TRBJ2-5, the V gene TRBV7-5; TRBD2, the D gene given by the table, was not confirmed from the DNA. TRBV7-5 constitutes a pseudogene. The CDR3 sequence is 17 residues long. CDR3 region: CVRSYPSGGAFPGTQYF. CDR3 coding DNA: TGTGTCAGAAGCTATCCCAGCGGGGGGGCCTTTCCGGGGACCCAGTACTTC.

The chain is built from TRBV11-2 and TRBJ1-4, with 12 bases matching TRBD1. Unmatched junction bases numbered 10, after V lost 5 bases and J lost 0 bases. CDR3 length: 19 residues. The germline CDR1 and CDR2 sequences are SGHAT and FQNNGV. The CDR3 reads CASSPEGQGALATNEKLFF. CDR3 coding DNA: TGTGCCAGCAGCCCCGAGGGACAGGGGGCTCTTGCAACTAATGAAAAACTGTTTTTT.

This sequence joins TRBV12-3 or TRBV12-4 and TRBJ2-1; D is undetermined. V shed 4 bases and J shed 10 bases, with 11 bases lying between them. CDR3 size: 12 residues. In DNA, the CDR3 is TGTGCCAGCAGTTCAGTAGCTCTCGAGCAGTTCTTC. Protein sequence: CASSSVALEQFF.

This clone was counted a single time. The CDR3 region is CATLGGGDEQFF. The CDR3 DNA sequence: TGTGCCACCTTAGGGGGAGGGGATGAGCAGTTCTTC. This sequence joins TRBV15 and TRBJ2-1; a possible D gene is TRBD2 (7 bases). This CDR3 is built from 12 residues. CDR1 is LNHNV and CDR2 is YYDKDF in the germline V gene (reference sequence). V shed 8 bases and J shed 8 bases, with 13 bases lying between them. Variable domain in full (rest from reference TRBV15 and TRBJ2-1): DAMVIQNPRYQVTQFGKPVTLSCSQTLNHNVMYWYQQKSSQAPKLLFHYYDKDFNNEADTPDNFQSRRPNTSFCFLDIRSPGLGDTAMYLCATLGGGDEQFFGPGTRLTVL.

V usage is TRBV5-4 and J usage is TRBJ2-2; the match to TRBD1 covers 9 bases. This CDR3 is built from 16 residues. From germline, CDR1 is SGHNT and CDR2 YYREEE (reference sequence). Losses at the gene ends were 7 bases for V and 4 bases for J; bases not matched to a gene: 11. CDR3 nucleotides: TGTGCCAGCCACATAGGGGGACAGGGCCCCACCGGGGAGCTGTTTTTT. Amino acids: CASHIGGQGPTGELFF.

The V call is TRBV9, the J call TRBJ1-3; D ambiguous. Germline values: CDR1 SGDLS, CDR2 YYNGEE. Deletions cut 4 bases from V and 1 base from J, with 12 bases between. The CDR3 spans 15 residues. The CDR3 loop reads CASSLSGGSGNTIYF. The CDR3 DNA follows: TGTGCCAGCAGCCTATCTGGAGGATCTGGAAACACCATATATTTT.